This T cell receptor beta chain was documented in a study of PD-L1 blockade in urothelial cancer. Study-wide context: Earlier, patients had received 0 to 3 chemotherapy regimens. Researchers looked at the blood 3 weeks (second dose) and 6 weeks after treatment began.

This clone was seen more than once but under ten times. The length of the CDR3 is 15 residues. The V end lost 3 bases, the J end lost 5 bases, and 14 bases lay between the germline ends. In germline, CDR1 is SGHAT, CDR2 FQNNGV. The time point here: pretreatment peripheral blood. TCRdb keeps only in-frame clones here, not all; method: immunoSEQ multiplex PCR. The data contain 100,000 to 150,000 clones, approximately 88% of them seen just once; the ten biggest clones take up 3% to 4%. This sequence originates from a man in his fifties with urothelial cancer. The sample consisted of PBMCs, taken around atezolizumab (anti-PD-L1) treatment. This chain connects TRBV11-2 to TRBJ2-1; tentatively, D is TRBD2 (6 bases). Here the CDR3 DNA reads TGTGCCAGCAGCTTGGGGGGTAATTTCGACAATGAGCAGTTCTTC. This sequence encodes CASSLGGNFDNEQFF.